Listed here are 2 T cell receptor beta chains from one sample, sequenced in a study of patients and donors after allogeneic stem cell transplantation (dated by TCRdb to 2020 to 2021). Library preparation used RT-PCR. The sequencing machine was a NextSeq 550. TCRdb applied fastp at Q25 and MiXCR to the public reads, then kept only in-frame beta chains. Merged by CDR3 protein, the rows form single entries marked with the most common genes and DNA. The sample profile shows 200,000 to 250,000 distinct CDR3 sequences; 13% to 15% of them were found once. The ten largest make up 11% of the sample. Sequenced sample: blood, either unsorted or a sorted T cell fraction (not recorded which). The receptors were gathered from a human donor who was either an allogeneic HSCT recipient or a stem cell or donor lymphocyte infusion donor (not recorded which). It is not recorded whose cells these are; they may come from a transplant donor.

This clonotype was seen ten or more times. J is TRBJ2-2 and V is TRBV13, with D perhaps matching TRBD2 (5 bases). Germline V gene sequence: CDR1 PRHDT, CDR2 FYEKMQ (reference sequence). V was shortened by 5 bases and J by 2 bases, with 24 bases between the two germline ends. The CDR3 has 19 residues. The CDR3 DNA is TGTGCCAGCAGCCCCCAAACCCCACTCAGCGGAGACAACACCGGGGAGCTGTTTTTT. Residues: CASSPQTPLSGDNTGELFF.

Here the CDR3 DNA reads TGTGCCAGCAGCTTCGGACAGGGGCTCACAGATACGCAGTATTTT. Its protein product is CASSFGQGLTDTQYF. V gene TRBV5-5 combines with J gene TRBJ2-3, with 9 bases matching TRBD1. CDR1 is SGHKS and CDR2 is YYEKEE in the germline V gene (reference sequence). The J segment lost 2 bases and the V segment lost 2 bases, leaving 3 bases of the junction unmatched. The CDR3 consists of 15 residues.